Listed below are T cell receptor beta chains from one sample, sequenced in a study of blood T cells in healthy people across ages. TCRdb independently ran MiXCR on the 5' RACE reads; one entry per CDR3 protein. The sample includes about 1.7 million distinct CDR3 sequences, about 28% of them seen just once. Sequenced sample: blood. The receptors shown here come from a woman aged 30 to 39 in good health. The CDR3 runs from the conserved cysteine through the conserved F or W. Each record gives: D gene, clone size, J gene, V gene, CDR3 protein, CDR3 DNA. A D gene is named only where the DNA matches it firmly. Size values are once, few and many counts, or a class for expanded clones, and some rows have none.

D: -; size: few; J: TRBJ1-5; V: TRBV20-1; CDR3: CSAARDHQHF; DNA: TGCAGTGCAGCGCGAGACCATCAGCATTTT
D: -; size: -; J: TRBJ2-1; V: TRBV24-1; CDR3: CATPGFQFF; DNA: TGTGCCACTCCGGGTTTCCAGTTCTTC
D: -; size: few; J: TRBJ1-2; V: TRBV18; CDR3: CASSPPGVGANGYTF; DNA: TGTGCCAGCTCACCACCGGGAGTAGGGGCCAATGGCTACACCTTC
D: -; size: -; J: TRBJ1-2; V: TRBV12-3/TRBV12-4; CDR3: CASSLKETYGYTF; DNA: TGTGCCAGCAGTTTAAAAGAGACTTATGGCTACACCTTC
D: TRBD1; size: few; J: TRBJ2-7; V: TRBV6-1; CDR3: CASSESGTGALEQYF; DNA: TGTGCCAGCAGTGAAAGTGGGACAGGGGCCCTCGAGCAGTACTTC
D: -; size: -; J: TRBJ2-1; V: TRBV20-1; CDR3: CSARLDANEQFF; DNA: TGCAGTGCTAGACTAGATGCGAATGAGCAGTTCTTC
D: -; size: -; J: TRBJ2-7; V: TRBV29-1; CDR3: CSVEVVGGRFYEQYF; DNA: TGCAGCGTTGAGGTAGTGGGAGGTCGCTTCTACGAGCAGTACTTC
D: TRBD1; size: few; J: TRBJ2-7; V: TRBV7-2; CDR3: CASSLSADRTYEQYF; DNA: TGTGCCAGCAGCCTCAGCGCGGACAGGACCTACGAGCAGTACTTC
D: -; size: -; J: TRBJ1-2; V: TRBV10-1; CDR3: CASRHPGGENYDYTF; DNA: TGCGCCAGCAGACACCCAGGAGGGGAAAACTATGACTACACCTTC
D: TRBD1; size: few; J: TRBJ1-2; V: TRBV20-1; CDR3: CSAPRPGGVRYTF; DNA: TGCAGTGCTCCCCGCCCAGGGGGCGTTCGCTACACCTTC
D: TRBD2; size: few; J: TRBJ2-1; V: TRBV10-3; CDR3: CAISEPSGNMDEQFF; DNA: TGTGCCATCAGTGAGCCTAGCGGGAATATGGATGAGCAGTTCTTC
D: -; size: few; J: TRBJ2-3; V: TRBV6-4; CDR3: CASSADQDTDTQYF; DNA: TGTGCCAGCAGTGCAGACCAGGACACAGATACGCAGTATTTT
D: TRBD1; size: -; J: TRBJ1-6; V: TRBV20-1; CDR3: CSARDRGISPLHF; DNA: TGCAGTGCTCGGGACAGGGGGATTTCACCCCTCCACTTT
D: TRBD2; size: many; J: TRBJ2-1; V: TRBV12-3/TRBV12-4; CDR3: CASKPGLAYNEQFF; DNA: TGTGCCAGCAAACCGGGACTAGCCTACAATGAGCAGTTCTTC
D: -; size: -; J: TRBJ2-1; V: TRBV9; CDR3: CASSGGTASYNEQLF; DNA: TGTGCCAGCAGCGGAGGAACAGCTTCCTACAATGAGCAGTTATTC
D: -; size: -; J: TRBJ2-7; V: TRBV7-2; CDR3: CASSPSFYYEQYF; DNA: TGTGCCAGCAGCCCAAGCTTTTACTACGAGCAGTACTTC
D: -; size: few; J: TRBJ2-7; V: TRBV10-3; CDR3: CAITGRRESYEQYF; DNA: TGTGCCATCACGGGGCGGCGGGAATCCTACGAGCAGTACTTC
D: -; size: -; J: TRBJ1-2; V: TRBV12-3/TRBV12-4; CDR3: CASSFTAAGSPNYGYTF; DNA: TGTGCCAGCAGTTTTACCGCAGCAGGGAGCCCTAACTATGGCTACACCTTC
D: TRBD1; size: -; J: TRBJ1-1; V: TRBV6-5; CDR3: CASRYDRGEAFF; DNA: TGTGCCAGCAGATACGACAGGGGTGAAGCTTTCTTT
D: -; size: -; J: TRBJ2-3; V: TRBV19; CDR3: CASSGFPDTQYF; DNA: TGTGCCAGTAGTGGCTTTCCAGATACGCAGTATTTT
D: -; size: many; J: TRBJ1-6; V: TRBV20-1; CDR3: CSARDPTGNGVNSPLHF; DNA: TGCAGTGCTAGAGATCCCACGGGGAATGGTGTGAATTCACCCCTCCACTTT
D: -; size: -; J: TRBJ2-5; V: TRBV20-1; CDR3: CSARDSGLPGTQYF; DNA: TGCAGTGCTAGAGATTCGGGACTGCCCGGGACCCAGTACTTC
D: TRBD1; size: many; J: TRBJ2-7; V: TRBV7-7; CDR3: CASSLALMGEDRGEQYF; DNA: TGTGCCAGCAGCTTAGCGCTAATGGGCGAAGACAGGGGCGAGCAGTACTTC
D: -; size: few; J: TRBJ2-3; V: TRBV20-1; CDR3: CSVSGTIATDTQYF; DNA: TGCAGTGTCTCCGGGACAATCGCCACAGATACGCAGTATTTT
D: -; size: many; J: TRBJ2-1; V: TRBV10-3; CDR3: CAIREGGGSSYNEQFF; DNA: TGTGCCATCAGAGAGGGGGGTGGAAGCTCCTACAATGAGCAGTTCTTC
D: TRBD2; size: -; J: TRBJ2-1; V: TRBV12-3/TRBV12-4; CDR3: CASSSRGAGGENEQFF; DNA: TGTGCCAGCAGCTCCCGGGGAGCGGGGGGCGAGAATGAGCAGTTCTTC
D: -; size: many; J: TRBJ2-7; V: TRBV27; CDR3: CASSLRGFDEQYF; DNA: TGTGCCAGCAGCCTAAGAGGGTTCGACGAGCAGTACTTC
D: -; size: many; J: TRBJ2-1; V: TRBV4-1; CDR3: CASSQLEGPRYNEQFF; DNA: TGCGCCAGCAGCCAATTGGAGGGGCCTCGGTACAATGAGCAGTTCTTC
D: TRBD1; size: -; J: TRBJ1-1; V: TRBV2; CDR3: CASTTQGAPTEAFF; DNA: TGTGCCAGCACTACACAGGGGGCGCCCACTGAAGCTTTCTTT
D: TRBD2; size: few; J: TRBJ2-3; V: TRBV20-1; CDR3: CSAREPSGGWADTQYF; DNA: TGCAGTGCTAGAGAGCCTAGCGGGGGGTGGGCAGATACGCAGTATTTT
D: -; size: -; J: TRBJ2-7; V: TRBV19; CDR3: CASMDGSRDEQYF; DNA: TGTGCCAGTATGGATGGGAGTCGGGACGAGCAGTACTTC
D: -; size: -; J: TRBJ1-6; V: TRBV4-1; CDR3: CASSQKRTTGAGPKGASPLHF; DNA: TGCGCCAGCAGCCAAAAGAGAACTACGGGAGCTGGGCCTAAGGGAGCTTCACCCCTCCACTTT
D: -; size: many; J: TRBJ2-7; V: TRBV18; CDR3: CASSPPGVYEQYF; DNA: TGTGCCAGCTCACCGCCCGGTGTTTACGAGCAGTACTTC
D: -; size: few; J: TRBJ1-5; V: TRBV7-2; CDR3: CASSFYIYQPQHF; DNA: TGTGCCAGCAGCTTTTACATTTATCAGCCCCAGCATTTT
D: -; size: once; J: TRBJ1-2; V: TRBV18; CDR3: CASSPPGRGNYGYTF; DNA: TGTGCCAGCTCACCACCAGGGCGGGGTAACTATGGCTACACCTTC
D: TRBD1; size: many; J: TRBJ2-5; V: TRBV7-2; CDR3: CASSGTVGGKTQYF; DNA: TGTGCCAGCAGCGGGACAGTGGGCGGAAAGACCCAGTACTTC
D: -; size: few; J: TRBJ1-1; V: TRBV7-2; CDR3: CASSFVRDYEAFF; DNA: TGTGCCAGCAGCTTCGTTAGGGACTATGAAGCTTTCTTT
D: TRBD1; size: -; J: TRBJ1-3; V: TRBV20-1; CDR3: CSAGRDRVAGNTIYF; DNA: TGCAGTGCGGGACGGGACAGGGTTGCTGGAAACACCATATATTTT
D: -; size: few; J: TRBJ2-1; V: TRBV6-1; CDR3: CASSEASVQQFF; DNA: TGTGCCAGCAGTGAAGCCTCAGTACAGCAGTTCTTC
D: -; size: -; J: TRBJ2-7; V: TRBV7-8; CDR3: CASSLPDRSEQYF; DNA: TGTGCCAGCAGCTTACCGGATCGGAGCGAGCAGTACTTC
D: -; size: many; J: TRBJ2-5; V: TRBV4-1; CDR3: CTSSQATVQETQYF; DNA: TGCACCAGCAGCCAAGCGACAGTCCAAGAGACCCAGTACTTC
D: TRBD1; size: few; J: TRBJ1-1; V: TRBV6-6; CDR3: CASSPGTGSKAFF; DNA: TGTGCCAGCAGCCCCGGGACAGGGTCGAAAGCTTTCTTT
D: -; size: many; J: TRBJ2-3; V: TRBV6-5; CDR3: CASSRTVNTDTQYF; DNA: TGTGCCAGCAGTCGGACGGTTAACACAGATACGCAGTATTTT
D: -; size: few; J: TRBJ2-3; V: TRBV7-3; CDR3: CASSPQGNPDTQYF; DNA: TGTGCCAGCAGCCCCCAGGGAAACCCAGATACGCAGTATTTT
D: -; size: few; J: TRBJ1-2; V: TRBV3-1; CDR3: CASSQVREDGYTF; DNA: TGTGCCAGCAGCCAAGTCAGGGAGGATGGCTACACCTTC
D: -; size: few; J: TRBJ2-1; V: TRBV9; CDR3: CASSVGGLNEQFF; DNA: TGTGCCAGCAGCGTGGGGGGGCTCAATGAGCAGTTCTTC
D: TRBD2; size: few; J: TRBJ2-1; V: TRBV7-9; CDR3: CASSFLAGTYNEQFF; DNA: TGTGCCAGCAGCTTTCTAGCGGGAACCTACAATGAGCAGTTCTTC
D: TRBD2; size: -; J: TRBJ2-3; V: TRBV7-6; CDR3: CASSFSSGRASTDMQYF; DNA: TGTGCCAGCAGTTTCTCTAGCGGGAGGGCTAGCACAGATATGCAGTATTTT
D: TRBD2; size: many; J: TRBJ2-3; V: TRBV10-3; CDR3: CAISELAGSTDTQYF; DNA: TGTGCCATCAGTGAGTTAGCGGGGAGCACAGATACGCAGTATTTT
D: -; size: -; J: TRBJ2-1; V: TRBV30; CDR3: CAWNDQVGGNEQFF; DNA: TGTGCCTGGAACGATCAGGTAGGCGGCAATGAGCAGTTCTTC
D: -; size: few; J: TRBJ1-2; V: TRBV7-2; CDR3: CASSPYTFYGYTF; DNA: TGTGCCAGCAGCCCGTACACCTTCTATGGCTACACCTTC
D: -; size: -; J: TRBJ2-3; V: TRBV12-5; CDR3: CASGPPGSTGTQYF; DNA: TGTGCTAGTGGTCCTCCGGGTAGCACAGGTACGCAGTATTTT
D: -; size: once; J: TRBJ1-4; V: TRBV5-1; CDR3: CASSRFPGSTRGEKLFF; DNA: TGCGCCAGCAGCCGGTTCCCCGGGTCAACGCGAGGAGAAAAACTGTTTTTT
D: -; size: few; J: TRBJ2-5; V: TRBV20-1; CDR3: CSVRTPGVQETQYF; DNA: TGCAGTGTACGGACCCCAGGGGTTCAAGAGACCCAGTACTTC
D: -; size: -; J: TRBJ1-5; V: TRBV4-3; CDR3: CASSQDNLARQPQHF; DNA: TGCGCCAGCAGCCAAGATAACTTGGCAAGGCAGCCCCAGCATTTT
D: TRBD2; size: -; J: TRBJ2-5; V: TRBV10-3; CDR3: CAISDPGTSWGQETQYF; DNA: TGTGCCATCAGTGACCCCGGGACTAGCTGGGGCCAAGAGACCCAGTACTTC
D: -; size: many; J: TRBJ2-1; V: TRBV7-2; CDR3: CASSSTPEQFF; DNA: TGTGCCAGCAGCTCGACACCTGAGCAGTTCTTC
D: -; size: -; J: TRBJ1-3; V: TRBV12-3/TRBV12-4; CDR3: CASTTGHSSGNTIYF; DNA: TGTGCCAGCACCACAGGGCACAGCTCTGGAAACACCATATATTTT
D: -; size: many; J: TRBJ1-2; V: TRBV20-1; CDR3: CSARGQEGSRYGYTF; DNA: TGCAGTGCTAGGGGGCAAGAGGGGAGTAGGTATGGCTACACCTTC